This T cell receptor beta chain derives from a study of blood T cell repertoires in COVID-19. V was clipped by 3 bases and J by 1 base, with 11 bases between them. The CDR3 runs 14 residues. CDR1 SGDLS and CDR2 YYNGEE come from the germline V gene. This clone was detected a few times. TCRdb's copy holds only in-frame clones and misses some; the assay was immunoSEQ multiplex PCR. The sample lists hundreds of thousands of clones; around 81% were seen once. Material: PBMCs or T cells enriched from blood (not recorded which). The TCR sequence derives from a man younger than 45 with acute COVID-19. The chain links TRBV9 to TRBJ2-7, with a weak D call TRBD2 (5 bases). In DNA, the CDR3 is TGTGCCAGCAGCGCCCACCCGGGATCCTACGAGCAGTACTTC. Protein product: CASSAHPGSYEQYF.